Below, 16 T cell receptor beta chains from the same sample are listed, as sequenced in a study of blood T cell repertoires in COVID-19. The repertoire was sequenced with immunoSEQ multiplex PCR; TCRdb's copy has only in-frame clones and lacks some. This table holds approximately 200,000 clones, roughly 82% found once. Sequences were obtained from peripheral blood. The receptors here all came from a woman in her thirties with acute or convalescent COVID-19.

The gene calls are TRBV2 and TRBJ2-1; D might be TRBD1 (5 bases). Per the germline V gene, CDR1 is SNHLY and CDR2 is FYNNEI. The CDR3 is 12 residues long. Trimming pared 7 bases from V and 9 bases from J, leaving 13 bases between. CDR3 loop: CASIRDQGEQFF. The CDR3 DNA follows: TGTGCCAGCATTAGGGATCAGGGTGAGCAGTTCTTC.

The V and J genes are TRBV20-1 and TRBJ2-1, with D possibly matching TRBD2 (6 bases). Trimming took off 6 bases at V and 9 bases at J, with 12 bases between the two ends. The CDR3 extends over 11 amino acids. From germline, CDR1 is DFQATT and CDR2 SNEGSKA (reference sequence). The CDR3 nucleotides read TGCAGTGCGCCCGGACTAACTGAGCAGTTCTTC. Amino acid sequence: CSAPGLTEQFF.

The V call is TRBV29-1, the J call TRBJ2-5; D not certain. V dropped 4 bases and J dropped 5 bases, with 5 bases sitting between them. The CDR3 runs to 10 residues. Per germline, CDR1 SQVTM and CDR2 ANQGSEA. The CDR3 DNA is TGCAGCGTTGTTCGGGAGACCCAGTACTTC. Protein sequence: CSVVRETQYF.

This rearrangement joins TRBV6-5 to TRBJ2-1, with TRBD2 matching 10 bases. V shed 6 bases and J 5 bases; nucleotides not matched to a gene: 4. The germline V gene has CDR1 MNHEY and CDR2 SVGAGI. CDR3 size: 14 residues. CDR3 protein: CASRGLADHNEQFF. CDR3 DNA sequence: TGTGCCAGCAGAGGACTAGCGGACCACAATGAGCAGTTCTTC.

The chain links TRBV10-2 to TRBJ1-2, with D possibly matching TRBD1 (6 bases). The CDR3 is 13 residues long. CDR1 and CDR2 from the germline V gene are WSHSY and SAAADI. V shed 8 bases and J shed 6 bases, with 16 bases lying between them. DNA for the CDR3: TGCGCCAGCCTCGATGACAGGAGCCATGGCTACACCTTC. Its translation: CASLDDRSHGYTF.

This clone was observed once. The CDR3 nucleotides are TGTGCCAGTAGTTATATAGCGGGAGGGCCTGTAGATACGCAGTATTTT. This sequence encodes CASSYIAGGPVDTQYF. This chain connects TRBV19 to TRBJ2-3; 11 nucleotides align to TRBD2. The J segment lost 5 bases and the V segment lost 5 bases, leaving 9 bases of the junction unmatched. CDR3 length: 16 residues. Germline V gene data show CDR1 as LNHDA and CDR2 as SQIVND (reference sequence).

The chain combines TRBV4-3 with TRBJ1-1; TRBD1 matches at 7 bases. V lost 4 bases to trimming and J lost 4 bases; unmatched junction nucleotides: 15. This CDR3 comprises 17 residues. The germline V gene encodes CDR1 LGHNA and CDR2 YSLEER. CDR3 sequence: CASSPKSGGVRSTEAFF. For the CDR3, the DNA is TGCGCCAGCAGCCCTAAGTCAGGGGGTGTTAGGAGCACTGAAGCTTTCTTT.

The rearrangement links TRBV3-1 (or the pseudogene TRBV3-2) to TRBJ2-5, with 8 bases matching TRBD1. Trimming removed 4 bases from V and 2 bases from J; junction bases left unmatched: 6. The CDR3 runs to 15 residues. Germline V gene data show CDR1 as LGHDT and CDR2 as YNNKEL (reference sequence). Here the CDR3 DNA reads TGTGCCAGCAGCCGGACAGGGACTCGACAAGAGACCCAGTACTTC. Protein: CASSRTGTRQETQYF.

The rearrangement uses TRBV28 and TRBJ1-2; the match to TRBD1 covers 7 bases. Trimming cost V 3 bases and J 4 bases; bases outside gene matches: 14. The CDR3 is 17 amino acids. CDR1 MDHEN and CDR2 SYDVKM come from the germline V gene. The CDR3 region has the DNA TGTGCCAGCAGTTTCATTCACCCTCGGGCAGGGGGCTATGGCTACACCTTC. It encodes CASSFIHPRAGGYGYTF.

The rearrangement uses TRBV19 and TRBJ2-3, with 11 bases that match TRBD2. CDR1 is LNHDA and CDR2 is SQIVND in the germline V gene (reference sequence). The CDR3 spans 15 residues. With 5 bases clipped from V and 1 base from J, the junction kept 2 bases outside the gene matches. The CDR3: CASSLAGGGTDTQYF. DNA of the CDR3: TGTGCCAGTAGTTTAGCGGGGGGGGGCACAGATACGCAGTATTTT.

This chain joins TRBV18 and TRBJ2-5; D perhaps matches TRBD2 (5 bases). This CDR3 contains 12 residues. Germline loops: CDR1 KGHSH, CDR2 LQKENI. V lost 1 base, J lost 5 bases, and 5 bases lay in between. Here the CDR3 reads CASSPRGETQYF. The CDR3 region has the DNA TGTGCCAGCTCACCACGAGGGGAGACCCAGTACTTC.

CDR3 residues: CASSQPKNRGLAVLNEQFF. Here the CDR3 DNA reads TGTGCCAGCAGTCAACCGAAGAACCGCGGGCTAGCGGTACTGAATGAGCAGTTCTTC. The chain couples TRBV6-2 or TRBV6-3 to TRBJ2-1; TRBD2 matches at 7 bases. The CDR3 runs 19 residues. Germline V gives CDR1 MNHEY, CDR2 SVGEGT. Germline trimming cut 5 bases from V and 7 bases from J; bases unmatched to any gene: 23.

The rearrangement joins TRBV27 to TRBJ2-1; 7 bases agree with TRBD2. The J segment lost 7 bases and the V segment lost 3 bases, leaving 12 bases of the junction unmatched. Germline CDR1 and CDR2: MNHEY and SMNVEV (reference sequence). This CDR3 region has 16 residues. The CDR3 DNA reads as TGTGCCAGCAGTTTCAACAGCGCTAGCGGCACAAATGAGCAGTTCTTC. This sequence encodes CASSFNSASGTNEQFF.

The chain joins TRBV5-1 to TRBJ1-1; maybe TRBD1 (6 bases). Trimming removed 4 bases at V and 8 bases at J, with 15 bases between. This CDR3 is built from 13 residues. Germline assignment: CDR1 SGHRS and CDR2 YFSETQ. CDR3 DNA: TGCGCCAGCAGCCCGGTTCCGACAGGAGAAGCTTTCTTT. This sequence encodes CASSPVPTGEAFF.

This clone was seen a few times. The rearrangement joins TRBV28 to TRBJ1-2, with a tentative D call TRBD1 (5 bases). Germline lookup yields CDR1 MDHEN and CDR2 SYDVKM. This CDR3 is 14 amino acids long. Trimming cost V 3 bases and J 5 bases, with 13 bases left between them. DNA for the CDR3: TGTGCCAGCAGTTTGTACCAGGGCAGATATGGCTACACCTTC. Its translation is CASSLYQGRYGYTF.

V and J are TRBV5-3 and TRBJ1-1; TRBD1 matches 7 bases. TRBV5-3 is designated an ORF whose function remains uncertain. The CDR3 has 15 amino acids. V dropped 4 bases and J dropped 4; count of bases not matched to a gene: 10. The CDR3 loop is CARSQAGGRGTEAFF. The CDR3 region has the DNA TGTGCCAGAAGCCAAGCAGGGGGAAGGGGCACTGAAGCTTTCTTT.